The clone carrying this TCR beta chain came up many times. As yet, its antigen is unknown. The record originates from a study of T-cell reconstitution after alpha-beta-depleted transplantation in children. Preparation of the TCRbeta library used unique molecular identifiers. TCRdb called the PCR reads again in MiXCR, with one record for every CDR3 protein. The repertoire includes 800,000 to 1,000,000 distinct CDR3 sequences, roughly 29% of them detected once, and about 28% sits in the top ten. V was clipped by 5 bases and J by 0 bases, with 6 bases between them. The CDR3 sequence is 13 residues long. The V gene's germline CDR1 is SGHRS and CDR2 YFSETQ. Overall study results and limits: Several hundred expanded graft clones reportedly were the source of alpha-beta T cells about two months after transplant. A year had passed since transplant, and T-cell counts and diversity by then came mostly from newly produced T cells. Where some patients showed high TCRbeta diversity at day 60, it came from recipient T cells and thymic progenitors that had survived.

This chain joins TRBV5-1 and TRBJ2-1; D not certain. Source: PBMCs, mostly from graft donor cells, taken 360 days after TCRalphabeta/CD19-depleted stem cell transplant. The clonotype was recovered from a boy under two years old who had a stem cell transplant for SCID, so the T cells may come from the graft donor. CDR3 loop: CASSLRSYNEQFF. In nucleotides, the CDR3 is TGCGCCAGCAGTCTCCGCTCCTACAATGAGCAGTTCTTC. Complete variable domain (other parts from reference TRBV5-1 and TRBJ2-1): KAGVTQTPRYLIKTRGQQVTLSCSPISGHRSVSWYQQTPGQGLQFLFEYFSETQRNKGNFPGRFSGRQFSNSRSEMNVSTLELGDSALYLCASSLRSYNEQFFGPGTRLTVL.